This entry lists 7 T cell receptor beta chains sequenced from one sample in a study of blood T cell repertoires in COVID-19 (dated by TCRdb to the early 2020s). Libraries were constructed by the immunoSEQ multiplex PCR assay. The immuneACCESS repertoire file appears here via TCRdb, limited to in-frame rearrangements. These files lack a portion of the clones; in checked studies, under half of the deficit traces to unresolved V genes, and the cause of the others is not known. Here the sample has 300,000 to 350,000 clones; 80% to 90% occur a single time. About 5% of the sample comes from the top ten. The specimen was PBMCs or T cells enriched from blood (not recorded which). The source of these receptors is a man aged 30-40 years who had recovered from COVID-19.

The V call is TRBV6-5, the J call TRBJ2-7; tentatively, D is TRBD1 (6 bases). The CDR3 spans 15 residues. The V and J ends lost 2 bases and 2 bases respectively, with 13 bases between them. Germline-derived CDR1 and CDR2 are MNHEY and SVGAGI. The CDR3 DNA reads TGTGCCAGCAGTTACCGAGCAGGGGTTACCTACGAGCAGTACTTC. Translated, it gives CASSYRAGVTYEQYF.

The genes are TRBV4-1 and TRBJ1-3; the match to TRBD1 covers 10 bases. The CDR3 consists of 18 residues. The V gene's germline CDR1 is MGHRA and CDR2 YSYEKL. Trimming at V came to 0 bases and at J to 1 base, leaving 6 bases not matched to a gene. CDR3 region: CASSQDSRQGASGNTIYF. DNA for the CDR3: TGCGCCAGCAGCCAAGATTCTCGACAGGGGGCTTCTGGAAACACCATATATTTT.

This chain joins TRBV4-1 and TRBJ2-7, with no clear D. This CDR3 comprises 15 residues. CDR1 is MGHRA, CDR2 YSYEKL, per germline. The ends were cut back, 1 base at V and 3 bases at J, with 13 bases in the middle. This chain's CDR3 is CASSQVHSPNYEQYF. CDR3 coding DNA: TGCGCCAGCAGCCAAGTACATTCCCCGAACTACGAGCAGTACTTC.

This chain connects TRBV10-1 to TRBJ2-7, with D uncertain. The CDR3 contains 16 residues. V gave up 0 bases and J gave up 5 bases, with 17 bases separating them. Germline CDR1 reads WNHNN; CDR2 reads SYGVQD (reference sequence). CDR3 sequence reads: CASSESKAAAGNEQYF. The CDR3 coding sequence is TGCGCCAGCAGTGAGTCGAAGGCAGCAGCAGGAAACGAGCAGTACTTC.

This clone has just one count. This chain joins TRBV3-1 (or the pseudogene TRBV3-2) and TRBJ2-5; 11 bases align to TRBD1. The CDR3 loop spans 17 amino acids. J gave up 5 bases and V 4 bases, and 12 bases lay outside the gene matches. CDR1 is LGHDT and CDR2 is YNNKEL in the germline V gene (reference sequence). The CDR3 here is CASSPWDRGSQRETQYF. The CDR3 coding sequence is TGTGCCAGCAGCCCCTGGGACAGGGGGTCCCAGAGGGAGACCCAGTACTTC.

V gene TRBV7-2 combines with J gene TRBJ2-7; 7 positions match TRBD2. Germline V gives CDR1 SGHTA, CDR2 FQGNSA. After removal of 2 bases from V and 2 bases from J, the junction contained 15 bases not matched to a gene. This CDR3 has 18 amino acids. CDR3 amino acids: CASSLRGPFIREAYEQYF. CDR3 in DNA: TGTGCCAGCAGCTTAAGGGGACCCTTTATTCGGGAGGCCTACGAGCAGTACTTC.

The chain links TRBV10-3 to TRBJ2-7; 7 nucleotides match TRBD1. V lost 4 bases, J lost 0 bases, and 6 bases stayed unmatched. Looked up from germline, CDR1 is ENHRY and CDR2 is SYGVKD. This CDR3 is built from 15 residues. In DNA form, the CDR3 reads TGTGCCATCAGTGGGGGACAGTTCAGCTCCTACGAGCAGTACTTC. Its protein product is CAISGGQFSSYEQYF.